The 23 T cell receptor beta chains presented below share a single source sample, sequenced in a study of cytomegalovirus exposure and HLA in healthy donors. Primers included in the PCR were 60 Vbeta and 13 Jbeta primers. Repertoires were generated with immunoSEQ multiplex PCR, while TCRdb's copy carries only in-frame clones and drops some. The sample contains approximately 120,000 clones, 60% to 80% of which appear only once. The sequenced sample consisted of PBMCs. The receptors come from a woman in her forties or fifties in good health and CMV-seronegative.

V gene TRBV20-1 combines with J gene TRBJ1-1, with D unclear. The CDR3 covers 11 residues. The V gene's germline CDR1 is DFQATT and CDR2 SNEGSKA (reference sequence). V lost 4 bases and J 5 bases, leaving 8 bases between the germline ends. The CDR3 coding sequence is TGCAGTGCTAATCCGGTAACTGAAGCTTTCTTT. This translates into CSANPVTEAFF.

The gene calls are TRBV30 and TRBJ1-1; 8 bases are a match to TRBD1. Germline V gene data show CDR1 as GTSNPN and CDR2 as SVGIG (reference sequence). The CDR3 covers 15 residues. Trimming removed 4 bases from V and 0 bases from J; junction bases left unmatched: 7. The CDR3: CAWTQQDRVNTEAFF. The CDR3 nucleotides are TGTGCCTGGACCCAACAGGACAGGGTGAACACTGAAGCTTTCTTT.

The chain recombines TRBV7-8 with TRBJ2-7; 9 bases are a match to TRBD2. With V trimmed by 10 bases and J by 4 bases, 8 bases remained unmatched. The germline V gene encodes CDR1 SGHVS and CDR2 FQNEAQ. CDR3 length equals 13 residues. The CDR3 DNA follows: TGTGCCACCGGCGTGAGCGGGAGGTACGAGCAGTACTTC. It specifies CATGVSGRYEQYF.

The V gene is TRBV7-9, the J gene TRBJ1-2; TRBD1 aligns across 9 bases. The ends lost 2 bases at V and 2 bases at J; junction bases unmatched: 3. This CDR3 region has 15 residues. Per the germline V gene, CDR1 is SEHNR and CDR2 is FQNEAQ (reference sequence). CDR3 region: CASSLRQGVNYGYTF. The CDR3 DNA sequence: TGTGCCAGCAGCTTACGACAGGGGGTAAACTATGGCTACACCTTC.

This chain uses TRBV15 with TRBJ1-5; a weak D match, TRBD1 (6 bases). This CDR3 comprises 15 residues. The germline CDR1 and CDR2 sequences are LNHNV and YYDKDF (reference sequence). The V gene lost 5 bases and the J gene lost 4 bases, with 15 bases spanning the gap. Here the CDR3 reads CATSATGFGNQPQHF. CDR3 DNA: TGTGCCACCAGCGCCACAGGGTTTGGAAATCAGCCCCAGCATTTT. The full variable domain, with the rest looked up from reference TRBV15 and TRBJ1-5, is DAMVIQNPRYQVTQFGKPVTLSCSQTLNHNVMYWYQQKSSQAPKLLFHYYDKDFNNEADTPDNFQSRRPNTSFCFLDIRSPGLGDTAMYLCATSATGFGNQPQHFGDGTRLSIL.

Only a few counts were recorded for this clone. The chain couples TRBV29-1 to TRBJ2-3; 11 nucleotides agree with TRBD1. The CDR3 has 14 residues. The germline gives CDR1 SQVTM, CDR2 ANQGSEA. J lost 1 base, V lost 6 bases, and 3 bases had no gene match. The CDR3 DNA is TGCAGCGTGGCGGGACAGGGGGGCACAGATACGCAGTATTTT. Translated, it gives CSVAGQGGTDTQYF.

The genes are TRBV28 and TRBJ1-2; 7 nucleotides match TRBD1. The germline V gene has CDR1 MDHEN and CDR2 SYDVKM. The CDR3 contains 13 residues. The V segment lost 8 bases and the J segment 3 bases; nucleotides outside the gene matches: 6. CDR3 coding DNA: TGTGCCAGCGGTGACAGGGACGACTATGGCTACACCTTC. As protein: CASGDRDDYGYTF.

This clone has a single count. V is TRBV7-3 and J is TRBJ2-7; 12 bases are shared with TRBD2. This CDR3 spans 17 amino acids. Germline CDR1 and CDR2: SGHTA and FQGTGA. V lost 4 bases and J lost 6; bases outside the gene matches: 13. CDR3 residues: CASSSSPTSGRRGEQYF. The DNA of the CDR3 is TGTGCCAGCAGCTCCTCGCCGACTAGCGGGAGAAGGGGCGAGCAGTACTTC.

This clone occurred a few times. The chain recombines TRBV29-1 with TRBJ2-6, with D maybe TRBD2 (5 bases). The CDR3 runs 16 residues. Trimming cost V 5 bases and J 0 bases, with 14 bases left between them. Germline CDR1 is SQVTM and CDR2 is ANQGSEA. CDR3 loop: CSVKTEASSGANVLTF. CDR3 in DNA: TGCAGCGTTAAGACGGAGGCGAGCTCTGGGGCCAACGTCCTGACTTTC.

This clone was counted a few times. The chain joins TRBV27 to TRBJ2-4, with 12 bases lining up with TRBD2. CDR1 MNHEY and CDR2 SMNVEV come from the germline V gene (reference sequence). The CDR3 consists of 20 residues. With 3 bases clipped from V and 4 bases from J, the junction kept 16 bases outside the gene matches. The CDR3 DNA reads as TGTGCCAGCAGTTTTCGGATTCTAGCGGGAGGGTCGGGTCCTAAAAACATTCAGTACTTC. Its protein is CASSFRILAGGSGPKNIQYF.

V and J are TRBV7-6 and TRBJ2-5, with 11 nucleotides matching TRBD2. The V gene end was trimmed by 5 bases and the J gene end by 5 bases; junction bases not matched to a gene: 10. Germline CDR1 and CDR2: SGHVS and FNYEAQ. This CDR3 region has 16 residues. The CDR3 loop reads CASSPSGGMGIETQYF. CDR3 sequence (DNA): TGTGCCAGCAGCCCTAGCGGGGGGATGGGGATTGAGACCCAGTACTTC.

The rearrangement links TRBV2 to TRBJ2-5, with 14 bases aligning to TRBD2. The end of the DNA is better explained by TRBJ2-7, so the J call may be wrong. CDR1 SNHLY and CDR2 FYNNEI come from the germline V gene. The CDR3 length is 17 residues. The CDR3 nucleotides read TGTGCCAGCAGGGACCTCCCTAGGACTAGCGGGAGGTACGAGCAGTACTTC. Protein: CASRDLPRTSGRYEQYF.

V usage is TRBV7-6 and J usage is TRBJ2-1, with TRBD2 matching over 11 bases. The J segment lost 7 bases and the V segment lost 0 bases, leaving 8 bases of the junction unmatched. The germline V gene has CDR1 SGHVS and CDR2 FNYEAQ. The CDR3 contains 17 residues. The CDR3 loop reads CASSLALELAGVNEQFF. CDR3 sequence (DNA): TGTGCCAGCAGCTTAGCGTTAGAACTAGCGGGAGTTAATGAGCAGTTCTTC.

The chain joins TRBV28 to TRBJ2-7; 7 bases map to TRBD1. In germline, CDR1 is MDHEN, CDR2 SYDVKM. The CDR3 is 14 residues long. The junction had 11 bases not matched to a gene; V was cut back by 7 bases and J by 5 bases. CDR3: CASTDSGGGDEQYF. As DNA, the CDR3 is TGTGCCAGCACGGATTCAGGGGGTGGGGACGAGCAGTACTTC.

V gene TRBV9 combines with J gene TRBJ2-5; D is perhaps TRBD1 (5 bases). CDR3 length: 14 amino acids. Germline V CDR1 and CDR2: SGDLS, YYNGEE. Deletions cut 0 bases from V and 4 bases from J, with 10 bases between. In nucleotides, the CDR3 is TGTGCCAGCAGCGTAGAGGGTGGGGCAGAGACCCAGTACTTC. It is translated as CASSVEGGAETQYF.

This sequence joins TRBV5-4 and TRBJ2-7; 8 nucleotides line up with TRBD2. The CDR3 loop spans 14 amino acids. CDR1 and CDR2 from the germline V gene are SGHNT and YYREEE (reference sequence). The V gene end was trimmed by 3 bases and the J gene end by 6 bases; junction bases not matched to a gene: 8. The CDR3 region has the DNA TGTGCCAGCAGCTCCTACGGGACTAGTGGCGAGCAGTACTTC. It yields the protein CASSSYGTSGEQYF. Combining the CDR3 with reference TRBV5-4 and TRBJ2-7 gives the whole variable domain ETGVTQSPTHLIKTRGQQVTLRCSSQSGHNTVSWYQQALGQGPQFIFQYYREEENGRGNFPPRFSGLQFPNYSSELNVNALELDDSALYLCASSSYGTSGEQYFGPGTRLTVT.

The V and J genes are TRBV19 and TRBJ1-4; D may be TRBD1 (6 bases). Trimming shortened V by 4 bases and J by 3 bases, and 12 bases separated the two germline ends. The germline CDR1 and CDR2 sequences are LNHDA and SQIVND (reference sequence). The CDR3 runs 15 residues. CDR3 nucleotide sequence: TGTGCCAGTAGTACTTGGACAGCTTCTAATGAAAAACTGTTTTTT. Its translation: CASSTWTASNEKLFF.

The rearrangement uses TRBV10-1 and TRBJ2-7; 9 nucleotides agree with TRBD1. The CDR3 has 17 residues. CDR1 is WNHNN, CDR2 SYGVQD, per germline (reference sequence). V lost 6 bases to trimming and J lost 6 bases; unmatched junction nucleotides: 18. Written as DNA, the CDR3 is TGCGCCAGCAGCTCGGGACAGGGTTGGGTCCATGCAGCCGAGCAGTACTTC. It specifies CASSSGQGWVHAAEQYF.

The rearrangement links TRBV29-1 to TRBJ2-7, with D uncertain. The ends were cut back, 0 bases at V and 10 bases at J, with 10 bases in the middle. The CDR3 loop spans 11 amino acids. Per the germline V gene, CDR1 is SQVTM and CDR2 is ANQGSEA. CDR3 region: CSVEDEPHQYF. CDR3 sequence (DNA): TGCAGCGTTGAAGACGAACCACACCAGTACTTC.

The rearrangement uses TRBV29-1 and TRBJ1-5; 8 bases fit TRBD1. V lost 4 bases and J lost 3; bases outside the gene matches: 5. CDR1 and CDR2 (germline): SQVTM, ANQGSEA. This CDR3 comprises 14 residues. CDR3 amino acids: CSVAGTGVNQPQHF. CDR3 nucleotides: TGCAGCGTTGCCGGGACAGGCGTCAATCAGCCCCAGCATTTT.

This clone was counted only a few times. This chain joins TRBV29-1 and TRBJ2-3; 11 bases are a match to TRBD1. J was trimmed by 5 bases and V by 7 bases; bases with no gene match: 14. The CDR3 covers 16 residues. The germline V gene encodes CDR1 SQVTM and CDR2 ANQGSEA. The CDR3 coding sequence is TGCAGCGCCTCAGCGGTGGACAGGGGGCGCAGAGATACGCAGTATTTT. Translating it yields CSASAVDRGRRDTQYF.

The rearrangement links TRBV7-2 to TRBJ2-1; 7 bases map to TRBD2. With V trimmed by 0 bases and J by 8 bases, 7 bases remained unmatched. The CDR3 runs 15 residues. Germline values: CDR1 SGHTA, CDR2 FQGNSA. The CDR3 nucleotides are TGTGCCAGCAGCTTAGCCCGGGACTATTCCCATGAGCAGTTCTTC. It translates to CASSLARDYSHEQFF.

This sequence joins TRBV29-1 and TRBJ1-2; 11 bases are shared with TRBD1. V gave up 1 base and J gave up 4 bases; unmatched junction bases: 2. Germline V CDR1 and CDR2: SQVTM, ANQGSEA. This CDR3 has 14 amino acids. CDR3 loop: CSVEGTGGAYGYTF. In nucleotides, the CDR3 is TGCAGCGTTGAAGGGACAGGGGGCGCCTATGGCTACACCTTC.